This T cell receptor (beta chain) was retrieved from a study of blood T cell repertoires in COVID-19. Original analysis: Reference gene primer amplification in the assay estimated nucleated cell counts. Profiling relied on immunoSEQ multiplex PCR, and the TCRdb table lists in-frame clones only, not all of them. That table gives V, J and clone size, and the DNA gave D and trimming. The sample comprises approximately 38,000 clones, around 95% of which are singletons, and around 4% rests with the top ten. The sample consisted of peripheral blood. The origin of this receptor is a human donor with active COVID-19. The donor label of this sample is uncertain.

The CDR3 spells CASRSLQGAGEQYF. CDR3 DNA sequence: TGCGCCAGCAGGAGTCTGCAGGGGGCGGGCGAGCAGTACTTC. The chain has TRBV10-2 and TRBJ2-7, with TRBD1 identical over 8 bases. The CDR3 is 14 amino acids. Germline CDR1 reads WSHSY; CDR2 reads SAAADI. The V gene end was trimmed by 6 bases and the J gene end by 6 bases; junction bases not matched to a gene: 10.